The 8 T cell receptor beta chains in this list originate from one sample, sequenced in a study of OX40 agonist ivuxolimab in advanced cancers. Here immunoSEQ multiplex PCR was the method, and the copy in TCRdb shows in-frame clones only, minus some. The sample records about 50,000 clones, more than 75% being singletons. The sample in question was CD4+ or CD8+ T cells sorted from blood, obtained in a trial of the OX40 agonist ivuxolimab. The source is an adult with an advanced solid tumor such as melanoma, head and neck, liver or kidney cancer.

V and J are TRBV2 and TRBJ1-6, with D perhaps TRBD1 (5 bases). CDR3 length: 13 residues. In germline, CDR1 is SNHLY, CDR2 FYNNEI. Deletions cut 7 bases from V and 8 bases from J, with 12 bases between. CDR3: CASKMTADSPLHF. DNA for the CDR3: TGTGCCAGCAAAATGACAGCGGATTCACCCCTCCACTTT.

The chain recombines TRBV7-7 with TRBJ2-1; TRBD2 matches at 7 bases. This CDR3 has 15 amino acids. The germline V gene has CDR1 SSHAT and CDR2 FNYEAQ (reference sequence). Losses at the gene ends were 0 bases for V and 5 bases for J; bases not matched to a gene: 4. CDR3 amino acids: CASSLASGGDNEQFF. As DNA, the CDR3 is TGTGCCAGCAGCTTAGCATCGGGGGGAGACAATGAGCAGTTCTTC.

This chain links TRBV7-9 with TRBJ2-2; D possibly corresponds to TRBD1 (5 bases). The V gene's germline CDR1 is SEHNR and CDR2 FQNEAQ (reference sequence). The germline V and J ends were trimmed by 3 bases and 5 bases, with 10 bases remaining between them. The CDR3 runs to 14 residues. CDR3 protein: CASSFTAGTGELFF. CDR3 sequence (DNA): TGTGCCAGCAGCTTTACGGCAGGGACCGGGGAGCTGTTTTTT.

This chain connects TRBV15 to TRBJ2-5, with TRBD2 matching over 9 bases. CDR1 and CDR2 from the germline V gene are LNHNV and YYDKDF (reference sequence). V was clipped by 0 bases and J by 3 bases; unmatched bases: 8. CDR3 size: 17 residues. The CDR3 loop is CATSRDLGGGAKETQYF. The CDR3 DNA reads TGTGCCACCAGCAGAGATCTGGGCGGGGGGGCTAAAGAGACCCAGTACTTC.

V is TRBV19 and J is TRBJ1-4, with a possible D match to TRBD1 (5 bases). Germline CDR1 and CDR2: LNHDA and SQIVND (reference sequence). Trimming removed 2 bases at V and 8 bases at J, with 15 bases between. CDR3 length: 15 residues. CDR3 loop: CASSIMGQGREKLFF. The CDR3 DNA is TGTGCCAGTAGTATAATGGGGCAGGGTCGCGAAAAACTGTTTTTT.

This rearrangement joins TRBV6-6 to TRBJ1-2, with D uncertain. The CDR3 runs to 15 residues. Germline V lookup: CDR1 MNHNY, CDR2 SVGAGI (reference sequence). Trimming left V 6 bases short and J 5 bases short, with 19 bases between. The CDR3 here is CASRSGVLLGYGYTF. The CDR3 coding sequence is TGTGCCAGCAGGAGCGGGGTTCTCCTTGGATATGGCTACACCTTC.

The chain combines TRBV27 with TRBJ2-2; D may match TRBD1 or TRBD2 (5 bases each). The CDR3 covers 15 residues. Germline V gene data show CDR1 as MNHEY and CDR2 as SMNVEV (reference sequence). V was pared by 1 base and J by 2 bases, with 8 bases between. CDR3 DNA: TGTGCCAGCAGTTTATGGGGGACCAACACCGGGGAGCTGTTTTTT. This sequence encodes CASSLWGTNTGELFF.

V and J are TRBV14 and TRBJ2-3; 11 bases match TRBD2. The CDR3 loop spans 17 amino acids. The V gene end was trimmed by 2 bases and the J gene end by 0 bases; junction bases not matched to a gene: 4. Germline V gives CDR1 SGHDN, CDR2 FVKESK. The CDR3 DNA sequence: TGTGCCAGCAGCCAACGGACTAGCGGGTTTAGCACAGATACGCAGTATTTT. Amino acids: CASSQRTSGFSTDTQYF.